This TCR beta chain was sequenced during a study of blood T cell repertoires in COVID-19. In the study overall: T cells, B-cell-depleted T cells, or PBMCs supplied cDNA or gDNA.

This clone was found once. CDR1 is GTSNPN, CDR2 SVGIG, per germline (reference sequence). This CDR3 has 16 residues. Trimming cost V 2 bases and J 7 bases, with 24 bases left between them. Per the study methods: Reference gene primers were amplified, and this amplification served to estimate nucleated cell counts. Here immunoSEQ multiplex PCR was the method, and the copy in TCRdb shows in-frame clones only, minus some. The V and J calls and clone size come from that table; D and trimming were worked out from the DNA. The sample yields under 450,000 clones, about 88% seen once. The sequenced sample consisted of peripheral blood. This TCR came from a middle-aged woman with COVID-19, enrolled during active disease. The genes are TRBV30 and TRBJ2-7; no firm D call. For the CDR3, the DNA is TGTGCCTGGAGTCTCGCGACCTATTCATCCTCGCGGGAGCAGTACTTC. This gives the protein CAWSLATYSSSREQYF.